The 30 T cell receptor beta chains below were found in one sample sequenced in a study of blood T cell repertoires in COVID-19 (dated by TCRdb to between 2020 and 2021). Library generation was performed with the immunoSEQ multiplex PCR assay. In its TCRdb copy, this immuneACCESS table keeps in-frame sequences only and misses some clones. Where compared with another copy, unresolved V genes explain less than half of these, and the others have no known cause. A total of about 190,000 clones appear in this sample, almost 90% of them only once. The leading ten clones occupy 0.55% to 0.8% of the sample. The sequenced material came from peripheral blood. These receptors came from a man aged 50 or older with acute or convalescent COVID-19.

This rearrangement joins TRBV29-1 to TRBJ1-1; perhaps TRBD1 as D (5 bases). The CDR3 length is 13 residues. Germline values: CDR1 SQVTM, CDR2 ANQGSEA. Between the trimmed V and J ends, which lost 4 bases and 2 bases, there was a span of 11 bases. The CDR3 sequence: CSVGDRVNTEAFF. CDR3 sequence (DNA): TGCAGCGTTGGCGACAGAGTCAACACTGAAGCTTTCTTT.

The chain combines TRBV29-1 with TRBJ2-5; 7 nucleotides agree with TRBD2. The CDR3 is 15 amino acids. Germline CDR1 reads SQVTM; CDR2 reads ANQGSEA. The trim removed 7 bases at V and 2 bases at J, leaving 13 bases unmatched. The CDR3 sequence is CSGTEASGTQETQYF. The CDR3 coding sequence is TGCAGCGGGACGGAGGCTAGCGGAACTCAAGAGACCCAGTACTTC.

The chain combines TRBV27 with TRBJ2-5; 8 nucleotides agree with TRBD2. The germline V gene has CDR1 MNHEY and CDR2 SMNVEV (reference sequence). The length of the CDR3 is 15 residues. V was clipped by 6 bases and J by 1 base; unmatched bases: 7. The DNA for the CDR3 is TGTGCCAGCAGCCCGGGGGGGAGTGTCCAAGAGACCCAGTACTTC. As protein: CASSPGGSVQETQYF.

The chain joins TRBV6-1 to TRBJ1-5, with 9 nucleotides matching TRBD1. Losses at the gene ends were 1 base for V and 6 bases for J; bases not matched to a gene: 4. The CDR3 is 15 residues long. Per the germline V gene, CDR1 is MNHNS and CDR2 is SASEGT. CDR3 nucleotide sequence: TGTGCCAGCAGTGAAGGGACAGGGGTAATTCAGCCCCAGCATTTT. Translation: CASSEGTGVIQPQHF.

The CDR3 bases are TGCAGCGTTGAAGATCTGGACAGCCATGAAAAACTGTTTTTT. This encodes CSVEDLDSHEKLFF. The rearrangement links TRBV29-1 to TRBJ1-4; the D gene is possibly TRBD1 (6 bases). Trimming took off 0 bases at V and 6 bases at J, with 11 bases between the two ends. There are 14 residues in the CDR3. CDR1 and CDR2 (germline): SQVTM, ANQGSEA. Full variable domain (outside the CDR3, taken from reference TRBV29-1 and TRBJ1-4): SAVISQKPSRDICQRGTSLTIQCQVDSQVTMMFWYRQQPGQSLTLIATANQGSEATYESGFVIDKFPISRPNLTFSTLTVSNMSPEDSSIYLCSVEDLDSHEKLFFGSGTQLSVL.

The chain joins TRBV11-2 to TRBJ1-1; D is ambiguous. The V end lost 5 bases, the J end lost 6 bases, and 16 bases lay between the germline ends. Germline CDR1 SGHAT, CDR2 FQNNGV. The CDR3 consists of 14 residues. Written as DNA, the CDR3 is TGTGCCAGCAGCCACACGATCCAGTACGCTGAAGCTTTCTTT. Translating it yields CASSHTIQYAEAFF.

This chain connects TRBV27 to TRBJ1-2; 7 bases agree with TRBD1. Trimming cost V 0 bases and J 2 bases; bases outside gene matches: 3. This CDR3 spans 15 amino acids. From germline, CDR1 is MNHEY and CDR2 SMNVEV (reference sequence). CDR3 sequence (DNA): TGTGCCAGCAGTTTATCTGCAGGGGGAAACTATGGCTACACCTTC. As protein: CASSLSAGGNYGYTF.

This clone has only one observation. The chain joins TRBV27 to TRBJ2-7; TRBD2 matches at 8 bases. The CDR3 contains 15 residues. The germline gives CDR1 MNHEY, CDR2 SMNVEV (reference sequence). V was clipped by 4 bases and J by 1 base; unmatched bases: 6. The CDR3 loop reads CASSWSSGKSYEQYF. CDR3 in DNA: TGTGCCAGCAGTTGGAGTAGCGGGAAGTCCTACGAGCAGTACTTC.

The chain recombines TRBV5-1 with TRBJ2-2, with 7 nucleotides matching TRBD2. V shed 2 bases and J 8 bases; nucleotides not matched to a gene: 6. The CDR3 extends over 14 amino acids. Germline V CDR1 and CDR2: SGHRS, YFSETQ. CDR3 in amino acids: CASSLPGGSGELFF. CDR3 sequence (DNA): TGCGCCAGCAGCTTACCCGGGGGGTCTGGGGAGCTGTTTTTT.

V is TRBV30 and J is TRBJ1-5; 7 bases agree with TRBD1. J lost 4 bases, V lost 6 bases, and 9 bases had no gene match. The CDR3 runs to 14 residues. The germline gives CDR1 GTSNPN, CDR2 SVGIG (reference sequence). The CDR3 sequence is CACTQGLGNQPQHF. The CDR3 region has the DNA TGTGCCTGCACACAGGGGTTGGGAAATCAGCCCCAGCATTTT. Variable domain in full (rest from reference TRBV30 and TRBJ1-5): SQTIHQWPATLVQPVGSPLSLECTVEGTSNPNLYWYRQAAGRGLQLLFYSVGIGQISSEVPQNLSASRPQDRQFILSSKKLLLSDSGFYLCACTQGLGNQPQHFGDGTRLSIL.

V is TRBV27 and J is TRBJ1-5; D unclear. Trimming left V 5 bases short and J 7 bases short, with 12 bases between. This CDR3 has 13 amino acids. Germline CDR1 and CDR2: MNHEY and SMNVEV (reference sequence). For the CDR3, the DNA is TGTGCCAGCAGTCACGCCCTCGCGCAGCCCCAGCATTTT. Its protein is CASSHALAQPQHF.

The rearrangement links TRBV5-1 to TRBJ1-4; 7 bases fit TRBD1. The V gene end was trimmed by 0 bases and the J gene end by 4 bases; junction bases not matched to a gene: 12. CDR3 size: 18 residues. CDR1 and CDR2 from the germline V gene are SGHRS and YFSETQ. CDR3 coding DNA: TGCGCCAGCAGCTTGGGGCCGAGCCGGGGACAGCTTAATGAAAAACTGTTTTTT. Residues: CASSLGPSRGQLNEKLFF. The variable domain in full, with the rest retrieved from reference TRBV5-1 and TRBJ1-4, is KAGVTQTPRYLIKTRGQQVTLSCSPISGHRSVSWYQQTPGQGLQFLFEYFSETQRNKGNFPGRFSGRQFSNSRSEMNVSTLELGDSALYLCASSLGPSRGQLNEKLFFGSGTQLSVL.

The chain is built from TRBV9 and TRBJ2-1, with D perhaps matching TRBD1 (6 bases). The germline V gene encodes CDR1 SGDLS and CDR2 YYNGEE. The CDR3 spans 14 residues. V lost 0 bases and J 9 bases, leaving 13 bases between the germline ends. The CDR3 is CASSVVRVGGEQFF. The CDR3 DNA sequence: TGTGCCAGCAGCGTAGTGCGGGTAGGGGGTGAGCAGTTCTTC.

The chain couples TRBV6-5 to TRBJ1-6, with a weak D call TRBD1 (5 bases). The germline CDR1 and CDR2 sequences are MNHEY and SVGAGI. The germline V and J ends were trimmed by 4 bases and 8 bases, with 9 bases remaining between them. The CDR3 loop spans 13 amino acids. CDR3 loop: CASSFGGDSPLHF. In nucleotides, the CDR3 is TGTGCCAGCAGTTTTGGGGGGGATTCACCCCTCCACTTT.

The genes are TRBV6-5 and TRBJ2-1; TRBD2 aligns across 7 bases. CDR3 length: 15 residues. The trim removed 4 bases at V and 5 bases at J, leaving 8 bases unmatched. From germline, CDR1 is MNHEY and CDR2 SVGAGI. CDR3 loop: CASSFLAETHNEQFF. In nucleotides, the CDR3 is TGTGCCAGCAGTTTCCTAGCGGAGACCCACAATGAGCAGTTCTTC.

The V and J genes are TRBV7-8 and TRBJ2-6, with D possibly TRBD2 on 5 matching bases. The ends were cut back, 0 bases at V and 0 bases at J, with 15 bases in the middle. This CDR3 region has 19 residues. CDR1 is SGHVS and CDR2 is FQNEAQ in the germline V gene. The CDR3 bases are TGTGCCAGCAGCTTAGCTGGGAGCCGGAAGCCCTCTGGGGCCAACGTCCTGACTTTC. Translation gives CASSLAGSRKPSGANVLTF.

The V gene is TRBV5-5, the J gene TRBJ2-7; maybe TRBD1 (6 bases). The CDR3 length is 14 residues. Germline CDR1 is SGHKS and CDR2 is YYEKEE (reference sequence). Trimming took 5 bases from V and 3 from J, leaving 15 bases between them. The DNA for the CDR3 is TGTGCCAGCAGAAAACAGGGTGGGGACTACGAGCAGTACGTC. Translation gives CASRKQGGDYEQYV.

The chain carries TRBV28 and TRBJ1-6, with TRBD1 as a possible D gene (6 bases). Trimming removed 6 bases from V and 4 bases from J, with 34 bases in between. This CDR3 has 22 residues. CDR1 and CDR2 from the germline V gene are MDHEN and SYDVKM. The CDR3 bases are TGTGCCAGCAGGCCTAAAGGGAAGGGGGGGGACCGTCCAGTGGCTTATAATTCACCCCTCCACTTT. It encodes CASRPKGKGGDRPVAYNSPLHF.

This rearrangement joins TRBV24-1 to TRBJ1-2, with 7 bases matching TRBD1. Germline V gives CDR1 KGHDR, CDR2 SFDVKD. The ends lost 4 bases at V and 4 bases at J; junction bases unmatched: 8. This CDR3 spans 15 amino acids. The CDR3 nucleotides read TGTGCCACCAGTGACCCTCGGACAGGACTCTATGGCTACACCTTC. This codes for CATSDPRTGLYGYTF.

The rearrangement links TRBV25-1 to TRBJ1-4, with D perhaps matching TRBD1 (6 bases). From germline, CDR1 is MGHDK and CDR2 SYGVNS. V lost 5 bases, J lost 7 bases, and 20 bases lay in between. The CDR3 is made up of 16 amino acids. CDR3 residues: CASSSVLGAGGEKLFF. The CDR3 bases are TGTGCCAGCAGTTCTGTTTTGGGGGCCGGTGGTGAAAAACTGTTTTTT. Drawing the rest from reference TRBV25-1 and TRBJ1-4, the complete variable domain is EADIYQTPRYLVIGTGKKITLECSQTMGHDKMYWYQQDPGMELHLIHYSYGVNSTEKGDLSSESTVSRIRTEHFPLTLESARPSHTSQYLCASSSVLGAGGEKLFFGSGTQLSVL.

The chain joins TRBV18 to TRBJ1-3; the match to TRBD1 covers 9 bases. CDR1 and CDR2 (germline): KGHSH, LQKENI. J lost 1 base, V lost 3 bases, and 4 bases had no gene match. This CDR3 is built from 16 residues. CDR3: CASSPAGTGSGNTIYF. CDR3 in DNA: TGTGCCAGCTCACCGGCCGGGACAGGGTCTGGAAACACCATATATTTT.

The chain couples TRBV19 to TRBJ1-6; D unclear. Germline CDR1 LNHDA, CDR2 SQIVND (reference sequence). Trimming removed 4 bases from V and 4 bases from J, with 5 bases in between. The CDR3 sequence is 13 residues long. The CDR3 sequence is CASSTQYNSPLHF. The CDR3 DNA reads as TGTGCCAGTAGTACCCAGTATAATTCACCCCTCCACTTT.

This clone was picked up one time. The chain is built from TRBV3-1 (or the pseudogene TRBV3-2) and TRBJ2-1, with 7 bases lining up with TRBD1. The CDR3 has 15 amino acids. CDR1 and CDR2 from the germline V gene are LGHDT and YNNKEL (reference sequence). Germline trimming cut 5 bases from V and 0 bases from J; bases unmatched to any gene: 4. The CDR3 loop reads CASSSRQGSYNEQFF. CDR3 nucleotides: TGTGCCAGCAGCTCCCGACAGGGCTCCTACAATGAGCAGTTCTTC.

The V call is TRBV7-9, the J call TRBJ2-7, with D perhaps TRBD2 (5 bases). With 6 bases removed from V and 2 bases from J, the gap between germline ends came to 11 bases. Looked up from germline, CDR1 is SEHNR and CDR2 is FQNEAQ (reference sequence). CDR3 length: 13 residues. The CDR3 here is CASSSSGTYEQYF. The CDR3 nucleotides read TGTGCCAGCAGTTCATCCGGGACCTACGAGCAGTACTTC.

The DNA of the CDR3 is TGTGCCAGCAGCTTGGGGGCTGCAGGGGACAATCAGCCCCAGCATTTT. Encoded protein: CASSLGAAGDNQPQHF. This chain connects TRBV28 to TRBJ1-5; weak D call: TRBD1 (6 bases). V lost 6 bases and J 3 bases, leaving 18 bases between the germline ends. There are 16 residues in the CDR3. Germline CDR1 reads MDHEN; CDR2 reads SYDVKM. The full variable domain, completed using reference TRBV28 and TRBJ1-5, is DVKVTQSSRYLVKRTGEKVFLECVQDMDHENMFWYRQDPGLGLRLIYFSYDVKMKEKGDIPEGYSVSREKKERFSLILESASTNQTSMYLCASSLGAAGDNQPQHFGDGTRLSIL.

The sample holds one count of this clone. V and J are TRBV27 and TRBJ1-2; D is unclear. This CDR3 has 13 residues. With 6 bases removed from V and 6 bases from J, the gap between germline ends came to 14 bases. CDR1 and CDR2 (germline): MNHEY, SMNVEV (reference sequence). Here the CDR3 reads CASSDSGIDGYTF. The CDR3 nucleotides are TGTGCCAGCAGCGACTCCGGGATAGATGGCTACACCTTC.

The V and J genes are TRBV6-2 or TRBV6-3 and TRBJ2-7, with a weak D call TRBD1 (6 bases). Germline V gene sequence: CDR1 MNHEY, CDR2 SVGEGT. V dropped 0 bases and J dropped 4 bases, with 10 bases sitting between them. The length of the CDR3 is 14 residues. As DNA, the CDR3 is TGTGCCAGCAGTTACTCCCAACAGGGATACGAGCAGTACTTC. Amino acids: CASSYSQQGYEQYF.

This chain links TRBV11-1 with TRBJ2-3; TRBD1 agrees at 7 bases. Germline values: CDR1 SGHAT, CDR2 FQDESV (reference sequence). The CDR3 sequence is 15 residues long. With V trimmed by 5 bases and J by 2 bases, 7 bases remained unmatched. CDR3: CASSPRQGYTDTQYF. The DNA of the CDR3 is TGTGCCAGCAGCCCCAGACAGGGCTACACAGATACGCAGTATTTT. The whole variable domain, filled in from reference TRBV11-1 and TRBJ2-3, reads EAEVAQSPRYKITEKSQAVAFWCDPISGHATLYWYRQILGQGPELLVQFQDESVVDDSQLPKDRFSAERLKGVDSTLKIQPAELGDSAMYLCASSPRQGYTDTQYFGPGTRLTVL.

The V call is TRBV6-4, the J call TRBJ2-3; 9 bases map to TRBD1. The CDR3 length is 16 residues. After removal of 6 bases from V and 4 bases from J, the junction contained 11 bases not matched to a gene. Per germline, CDR1 MRHNA and CDR2 SNTAGT. The CDR3 protein is CASRDKDRGFADTQYF. The CDR3 bases are TGTGCCAGCAGGGACAAGGACAGGGGCTTCGCAGATACGCAGTATTTT.

This clone was found once. The chain is built from TRBV14 and TRBJ2-1, with 7 bases that match TRBD1. J gave up 3 bases and V 4 bases, and 9 bases lay outside the gene matches. In germline, CDR1 is SGHDN, CDR2 FVKESK. The CDR3 loop spans 16 amino acids. CDR3 in DNA: TGTGCCAGCAGCCCAGCCTTCCGACAGGGCTACAATGAGCAGTTCTTC. This sequence encodes CASSPAFRQGYNEQFF.